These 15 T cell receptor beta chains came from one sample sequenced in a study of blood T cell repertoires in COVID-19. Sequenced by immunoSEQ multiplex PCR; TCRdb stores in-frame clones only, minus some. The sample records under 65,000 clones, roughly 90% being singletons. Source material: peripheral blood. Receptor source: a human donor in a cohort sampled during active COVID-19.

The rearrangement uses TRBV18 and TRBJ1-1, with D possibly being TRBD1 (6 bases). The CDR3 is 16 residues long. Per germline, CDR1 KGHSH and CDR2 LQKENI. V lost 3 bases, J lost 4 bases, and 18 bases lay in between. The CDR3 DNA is TGTGCCAGCTCACCCCAAGGGGGGGCAGGGAGCACTGAAGCTTTCTTT. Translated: CASSPQGGAGSTEAFF.

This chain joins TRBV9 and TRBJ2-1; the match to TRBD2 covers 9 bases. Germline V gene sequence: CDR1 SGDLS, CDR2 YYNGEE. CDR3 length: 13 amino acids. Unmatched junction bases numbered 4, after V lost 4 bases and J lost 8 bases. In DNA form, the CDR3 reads TGTGCCAGCAGCTTAGCGGGAGTTCATGAGCAGTTCTTC. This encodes CASSLAGVHEQFF.

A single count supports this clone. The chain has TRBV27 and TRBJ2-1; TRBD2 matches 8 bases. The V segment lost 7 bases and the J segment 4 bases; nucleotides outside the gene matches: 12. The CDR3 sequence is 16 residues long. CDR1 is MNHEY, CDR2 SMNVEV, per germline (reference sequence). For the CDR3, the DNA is TGTGCCAGCACTCGGGGGGGGGAGCTAGGTTACAATGAGCAGTTCTTC. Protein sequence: CASTRGGELGYNEQFF.

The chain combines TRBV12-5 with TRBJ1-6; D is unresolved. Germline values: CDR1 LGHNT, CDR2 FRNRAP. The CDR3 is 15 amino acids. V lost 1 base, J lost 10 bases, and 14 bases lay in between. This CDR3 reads CASGLAIFGESPLHF. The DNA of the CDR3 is TGTGCTAGTGGTTTGGCTATCTTCGGGGAGTCACCCCTCCACTTT.

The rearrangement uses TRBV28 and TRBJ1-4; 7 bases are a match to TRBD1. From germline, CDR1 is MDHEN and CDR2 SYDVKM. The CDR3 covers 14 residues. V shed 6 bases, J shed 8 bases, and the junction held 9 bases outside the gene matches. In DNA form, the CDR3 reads TGTGCCAGCAGCGAGACAGGGTGGGTCGAAAAACTGTTTTTT. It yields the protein CASSETGWVEKLFF. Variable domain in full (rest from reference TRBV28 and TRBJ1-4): DVKVTQSSRYLVKRTGEKVFLECVQDMDHENMFWYRQDPGLGLRLIYFSYDVKMKEKGDIPEGYSVSREKKERFSLILESASTNQTSMYLCASSETGWVEKLFFGSGTQLSVL.

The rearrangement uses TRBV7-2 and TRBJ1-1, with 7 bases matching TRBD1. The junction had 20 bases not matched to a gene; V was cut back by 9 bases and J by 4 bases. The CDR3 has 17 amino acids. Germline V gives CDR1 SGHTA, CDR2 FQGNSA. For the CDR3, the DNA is TGTGCCAGAACCCCAGGAGCTCCGACAGGGAAGAGCACTGAAGCTTTCTTT. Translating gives CARTPGAPTGKSTEAFF.

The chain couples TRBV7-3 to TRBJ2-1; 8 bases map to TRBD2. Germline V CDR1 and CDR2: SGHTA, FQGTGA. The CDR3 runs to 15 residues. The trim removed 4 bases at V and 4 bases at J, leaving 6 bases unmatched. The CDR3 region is CASSYLAGKYNEQFF. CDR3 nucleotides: TGTGCCAGCAGCTACTTAGCGGGAAAATACAATGAGCAGTTCTTC. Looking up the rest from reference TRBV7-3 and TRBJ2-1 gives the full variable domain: GAGVSQTPSNKVTEKGKYVELRCDPISGHTALYWYRQSLGQGPEFLIYFQGTGAADDSGLPNDRFFAVRPEGSVSTLKIQRTERGDSAVYLCASSYLAGKYNEQFFGPGTRLTVL.

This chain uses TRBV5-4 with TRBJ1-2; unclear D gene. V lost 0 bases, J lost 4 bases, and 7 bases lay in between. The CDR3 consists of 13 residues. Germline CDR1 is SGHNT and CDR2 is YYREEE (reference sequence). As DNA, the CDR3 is TGTGCCAGCAGCTTGGACTGGGCCTATGGCTACACCTTC. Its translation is CASSLDWAYGYTF.

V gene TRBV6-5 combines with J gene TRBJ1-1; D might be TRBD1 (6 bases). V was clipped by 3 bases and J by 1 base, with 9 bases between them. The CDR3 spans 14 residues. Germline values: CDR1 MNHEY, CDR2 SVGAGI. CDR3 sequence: CASSYMDRNTEAFF. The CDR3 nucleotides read TGTGCCAGCAGTTATATGGACAGGAACACTGAAGCTTTCTTT.

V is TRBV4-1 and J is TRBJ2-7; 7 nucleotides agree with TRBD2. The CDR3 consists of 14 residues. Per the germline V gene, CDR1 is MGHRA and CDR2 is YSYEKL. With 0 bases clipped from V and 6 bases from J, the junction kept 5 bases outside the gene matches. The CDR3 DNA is TGCGCCAGCAGCCAAGAGTTGGGACTACGCGAGCAGTACTTC. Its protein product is CASSQELGLREQYF.

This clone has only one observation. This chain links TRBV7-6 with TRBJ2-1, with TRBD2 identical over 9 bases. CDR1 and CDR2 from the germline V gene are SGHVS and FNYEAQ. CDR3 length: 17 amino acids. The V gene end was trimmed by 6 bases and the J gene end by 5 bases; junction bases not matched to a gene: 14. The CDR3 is CASSYHLLAGRNNEQFF. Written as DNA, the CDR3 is TGTGCCAGCAGTTACCACCTTCTAGCGGGGCGCAACAATGAGCAGTTCTTC.

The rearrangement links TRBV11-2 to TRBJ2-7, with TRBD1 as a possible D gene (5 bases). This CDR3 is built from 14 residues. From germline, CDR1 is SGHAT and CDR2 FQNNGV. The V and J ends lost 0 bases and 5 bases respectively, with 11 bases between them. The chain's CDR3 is CASSLDPSGNEQYF. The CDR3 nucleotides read TGTGCCAGCAGCTTAGACCCGTCAGGGAACGAGCAGTACTTC.

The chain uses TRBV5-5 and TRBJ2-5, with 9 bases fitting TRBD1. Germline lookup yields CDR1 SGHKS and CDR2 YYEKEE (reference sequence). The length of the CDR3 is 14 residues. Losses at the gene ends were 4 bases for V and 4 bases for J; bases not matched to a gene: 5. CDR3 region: CASSSRTGAETQYF. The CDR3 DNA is TGTGCCAGCAGCAGTCGGACAGGGGCAGAGACCCAGTACTTC.

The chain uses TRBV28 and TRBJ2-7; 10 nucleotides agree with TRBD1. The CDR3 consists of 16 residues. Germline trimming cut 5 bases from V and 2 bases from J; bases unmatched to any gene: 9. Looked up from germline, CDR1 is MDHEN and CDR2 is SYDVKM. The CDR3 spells CASSLPPGQGPYEQYF. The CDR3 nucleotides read TGTGCCAGCAGTCTTCCCCCGGGACAGGGGCCCTACGAGCAGTACTTC. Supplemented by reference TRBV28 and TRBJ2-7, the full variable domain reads DVKVTQSSRYLVKRTGEKVFLECVQDMDHENMFWYRQDPGLGLRLIYFSYDVKMKEKGDIPEGYSVSREKKERFSLILESASTNQTSMYLCASSLPPGQGPYEQYFGPGTRLTVT.

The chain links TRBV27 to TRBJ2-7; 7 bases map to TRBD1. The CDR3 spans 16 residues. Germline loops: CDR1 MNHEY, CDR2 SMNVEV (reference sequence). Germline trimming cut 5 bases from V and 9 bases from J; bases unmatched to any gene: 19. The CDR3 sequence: CASSRSPGTAPLGQYF. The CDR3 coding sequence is TGTGCCAGCAGTAGGAGCCCCGGGACAGCCCCCCTTGGGCAGTACTTC.